One sample yielded the 23 T cell receptor beta chains listed below, sequenced in a study of cytomegalovirus exposure and HLA in healthy donors. Primers included in the PCR were 60 Vbeta and 13 Jbeta primers. This table comes from immunoSEQ multiplex PCR, and its TCRdb copy is limited to in-frame clones, with some not included. The top ten hold approximately 2.1% of the sample, which has some 160,000 clones, 60% to 80% seen once. Sequencing was performed on PBMCs. The receptors were sampled from a man aged 50-59 years in good health and CMV-seropositive.

In its sample, this clone was seen once. V is TRBV27 and J is TRBJ2-3; tentatively, D is TRBD1 (5 bases). Trimming took 6 bases from V and 6 from J, leaving 13 bases between them. The CDR3 consists of 13 residues. The V gene's germline CDR1 is MNHEY and CDR2 SMNVEV (reference sequence). The CDR3 protein is CASRDNHQDTQYF. The CDR3 DNA is TGTGCCAGCAGGGACAATCATCAGGATACGCAGTATTTT.

This chain joins TRBV2 and TRBJ2-1; a possible D gene is TRBD1 (5 bases). CDR1 and CDR2 from the germline V gene are SNHLY and FYNNEI. V was clipped by 4 bases and J by 1 base, with 5 bases between them. The CDR3 runs to 13 residues. CDR3 region: CASSAGSYNEQFF. The CDR3 coding sequence is TGTGCCAGCAGTGCAGGGTCCTACAATGAGCAGTTCTTC. The full variable domain, its missing parts supplied by reference TRBV2 and TRBJ2-1, is EPEVTQTPSHQVTQMGQEVILRCVPISNHLYFYWYRQILGQKVEFLVSFYNNEISEKSEIFDDQFSVERPDGSNFTLKIRSTKLEDSAMYFCASSAGSYNEQFFGPGTRLTVL.

This chain joins TRBV4-3 and TRBJ1-6, with 7 bases aligning to TRBD1. The CDR3 is 17 amino acids. V lost 3 bases to trimming and J lost 6 bases; unmatched junction nucleotides: 11. Germline values: CDR1 LGHNA, CDR2 YSLEER. CDR3 DNA: TGCGCCAGCAGCCAGGCCCGAGGGGGCAGGGGTAATTCACCCCTCCACTTT. It codes for CASSQARGGRGNSPLHF.

The chain combines TRBV5-1 with TRBJ2-3; D gene uncertain. Per germline, CDR1 SGHRS and CDR2 YFSETQ. This CDR3 is 15 amino acids long. The germline V and J ends were trimmed by 2 bases and 3 bases, with 13 bases remaining between them. The CDR3 protein is CASSLYYSLTDTQYF. CDR3 sequence (DNA): TGCGCCAGCAGCTTATATTACAGCTTGACAGATACGCAGTATTTT.

V usage is TRBV9 and J usage is TRBJ2-3, with D tentatively TRBD2 (6 bases). The V end was cut by 0 bases, the J end by 3 bases, with 20 bases between. This CDR3 comprises 18 residues. In germline, CDR1 is SGDLS, CDR2 YYNGEE. The CDR3 reads CASSVEGGGVVGTDTQYF. The CDR3 DNA is TGTGCCAGCAGCGTAGAAGGAGGAGGGGTTGTTGGTACAGATACGCAGTATTTT.

The chain has TRBV14 and TRBJ2-7; D not certain. Germline V gene data show CDR1 as SGHDN and CDR2 as FVKESK. V lost 1 base and J lost 5, with 9 bases in between. This CDR3 comprises 13 residues. The CDR3 is CASSQGLSDEQYF. CDR3 in DNA: TGTGCCAGCAGCCAAGGTTTGTCCGACGAGCAGTACTTC.

This chain joins TRBV27 and TRBJ1-4, with D possibly being TRBD1 (5 bases). This CDR3 is 12 amino acids long. Germline lookup yields CDR1 MNHEY and CDR2 SMNVEV (reference sequence). The V and J ends lost 6 bases and 13 bases respectively, with 15 bases between them. The CDR3: CASRTTGGGLFF. The DNA of the CDR3 is TGTGCCAGCAGAACTACAGGTGGCGGACTGTTTTTT.

The table lists this clone with a few counts. This chain uses TRBV9 with TRBJ1-2; D perhaps matches TRBD1 (6 bases). Trimming removed 4 bases from V and 4 bases from J, with 14 bases in between. Germline V CDR1 and CDR2: SGDLS, YYNGEE. CDR3 length: 14 residues. DNA of the CDR3: TGTGCCAGCAGCCCGGCCGGACAGACCTATGGCTACACCTTC. Protein sequence: CASSPAGQTYGYTF.

The chain is built from TRBV18 and TRBJ2-1; a weak D match, TRBD2 (5 bases). CDR3 size: 14 residues. Trimming stripped 4 bases from V and 9 bases from J, with 16 bases between. Looked up from germline, CDR1 is KGHSH and CDR2 is LQKENI. DNA for the CDR3: TGTGCCAGCTCACAAGGACTGTCCTCCTCTGAGCAGTTCTTC. Translating gives CASSQGLSSSEQFF.

The CDR3, as DNA: TGTGCCAGCAGCCCTACAGAATCCTACAATGAGCAGTTCTTC. It yields the protein CASSPTESYNEQFF. The chain has TRBV7-9 and TRBJ2-1; no clear D gene. Trimming took 5 bases from V and 1 from J, leaving 9 bases between them. The germline V gene has CDR1 SEHNR and CDR2 FQNEAQ (reference sequence). The CDR3 runs to 14 residues.

This chain joins TRBV5-1 and TRBJ2-1; 9 bases map to TRBD1. The ends lost 0 bases at V and 8 bases at J; junction bases unmatched: 3. CDR3 length: 14 amino acids. CDR1 and CDR2 from the germline V gene are SGHRS and YFSETQ. For the CDR3, the DNA is TGCGCCAGCAGCTTGGGGACAGGGGAGGATGAGCAGTTCTTC. Its protein is CASSLGTGEDEQFF. Using reference TRBV5-1 and TRBJ2-1 for the parts outside the CDR3, the full variable domain is KAGVTQTPRYLIKTRGQQVTLSCSPISGHRSVSWYQQTPGQGLQFLFEYFSETQRNKGNFPGRFSGRQFSNSRSEMNVSTLELGDSALYLCASSLGTGEDEQFFGPGTRLTVL.

The V call is TRBV9, the J call TRBJ2-7; 13 bases agree with TRBD2. The V gene end was trimmed by 4 bases and the J gene end by 2 bases; junction bases not matched to a gene: 6. This CDR3 has 16 amino acids. From germline, CDR1 is SGDLS and CDR2 YYNGEE. The CDR3 region is CASSPGTSGDAYEQYF. Here the CDR3 DNA reads TGTGCCAGCAGCCCCGGGACTAGCGGGGATGCCTACGAGCAGTACTTC.

This chain connects TRBV28 to TRBJ1-5; D might be TRBD1 (5 bases). The V end lost 2 bases, the J end lost 5 bases, and 13 bases lay between the germline ends. This CDR3 is 15 amino acids long. The germline V gene has CDR1 MDHEN and CDR2 SYDVKM. The CDR3 here is CASSLKGSRYQPQHF. The CDR3 coding sequence is TGTGCCAGCAGTTTAAAGGGGTCGCGGTATCAGCCCCAGCATTTT.

This chain joins TRBV19 and TRBJ1-1; 7 nucleotides line up with TRBD1. The J segment lost 1 base and the V segment lost 5 bases, leaving 7 bases of the junction unmatched. The length of the CDR3 is 15 residues. Germline CDR1 LNHDA, CDR2 SQIVND (reference sequence). As DNA, the CDR3 is TGTGCCAGTAGTCCATACAGGGGACGGAACACTGAAGCTTTCTTT. This gives the protein CASSPYRGRNTEAFF.

Concerning this clone itself: A junction end diverges from the germline sequence, so it may reflect a read error. This rearrangement joins TRBV7-2 to TRBJ1-1, with TRBD1 identical over 8 bases. The length of the CDR3 is 12 residues. CDR1 is SGHTA, CDR2 FQGNSA, per germline. DNA of the CDR3: TGTGCCAGCAGCTCCAGACAGGGGTTTATCCAGTTT. Translated: CASSSRQGFIQF. The full variable domain, with the rest looked up from reference TRBV7-2 and TRBJ1-1, is GAGVSQSPSNKVTEKGKDVELRCDPISGHTALYWYRQSLGQGLEFLIYFQGNSAPDKSGLPSDRFSAERTGGSVSTLTIQRTQQEDSAVYLCASSSRQGFIQFGQGTRLTVV.

The chain carries TRBV5-1 and TRBJ1-3; D possibly corresponds to TRBD1 (6 bases). This CDR3 region has 16 residues. V gave up 4 bases and J gave up 0 bases, with 14 bases separating them. CDR1 is SGHRS, CDR2 YFSETQ, per germline. The CDR3 reads CASSQGHRSSGNTIYF. CDR3 bases: TGCGCCAGCAGCCAGGGACACCGGAGCTCTGGAAACACCATATATTTT.

V usage is TRBV5-1 and J usage is TRBJ2-7; 10 bases line up with TRBD1. Germline V gene sequence: CDR1 SGHRS, CDR2 YFSETQ. The length of the CDR3 is 14 residues. The V and J ends lost 4 bases and 6 bases, in that order; junction bases with no gene match: 7. DNA of the CDR3: TGCGCCAGCAGCGCCTCCGGGACAGGGGTCGAGCAGTACTTC. Its translation is CASSASGTGVEQYF.

The chain is built from TRBV9 and TRBJ1-4; no firm D call. The CDR3 covers 16 residues. CDR1 and CDR2 from the germline V gene are SGDLS and YYNGEE. V gave up 1 base and J gave up 1 base, with 11 bases separating them. The CDR3 spells CASSVSSGLTNEKLFF. Here the CDR3 DNA reads TGTGCCAGCAGCGTATCTTCGGGGTTAACTAATGAAAAACTGTTTTTT. Full variable domain (remainder filled in from reference TRBV9 and TRBJ1-4): DSGVTQTPKHLITATGQRVTLRCSPRSGDLSVYWYQQSLDQGLQFLIQYYNGEERAKGNILERFSAQQFPDLHSELNLSSLELGDSALYFCASSVSSGLTNEKLFFGSGTQLSVL.

V usage is TRBV28 and J usage is TRBJ1-1; D is ambiguous. CDR3 length: 16 amino acids. V lost 1 base and J lost 0, with 12 bases in between. Germline assignment: CDR1 MDHEN and CDR2 SYDVKM. The CDR3 here is CASSLSPKTMNTEAFF. The CDR3 nucleotides are TGTGCCAGCAGTTTATCCCCCAAAACAATGAACACTGAAGCTTTCTTT.

This sequence joins TRBV21-1 and TRBJ2-6; TRBD1 reflects the table's D call only, with no check against the DNA. TRBV21-1 is labeled a pseudogene. The CDR3 is 18 amino acids. CDR3 in DNA: TGTGCCAGCAGCAAAGGACAAAAACCTCCCTCTGGGGCCAACGTCCTGACTTTC. It yields the protein CASSKGQKPPSGANVLTF.

The chain has TRBV2 and TRBJ1-2; D possibly corresponds to TRBD1 (5 bases). The V and J ends lost 4 bases and 7 bases respectively, with 13 bases between them. The CDR3 consists of 13 residues. The V gene's germline CDR1 is SNHLY and CDR2 FYNNEI. Here the CDR3 DNA reads TGTGCCAGCAGTGTAGGCAGGGAGGGTGGCTACACCTTC. Translating gives CASSVGREGGYTF.

The rearrangement uses TRBV9 and TRBJ1-5, with D uncertain. The CDR3 is 15 amino acids. The V gene lost 3 bases and the J gene lost 0 bases, with 10 bases spanning the gap. The V gene's germline CDR1 is SGDLS and CDR2 YYNGEE. CDR3 DNA sequence: TGTGCCAGCAGCGAACTTCAAGATAGCAATCAGCCCCAGCATTTT. As protein: CASSELQDSNQPQHF.

The chain recombines TRBV9 with TRBJ1-2, with D possibly being TRBD1 (5 bases). The ends were cut back, 3 bases at V and 8 bases at J, with 17 bases in the middle. The CDR3 is 14 residues long. Germline V gene data show CDR1 as SGDLS and CDR2 as YYNGEE. CDR3 DNA sequence: TGTGCCAGCAGCGGTTCGGCAGGGTTTGGGGGCTACACCTTC. It encodes CASSGSAGFGGYTF.